These 27 T cell receptor beta chains were sequenced from one sample in a study of T cell repertoires in cytomegalovirus infection. TCRdb redid the calling of the reads with MiXCR, one entry per CDR3 protein. The top ten clones hold 13% of a sample with just under 550,000 distinct CDR3 sequences, about a quarter of them seen once. The specimen sequenced was PBMCs. These receptor sequences come from a human donor in good health (CMV status not recorded). Some clones in this sample may be carry-over from other donors' samples.

This chain joins TRBV6-1 and TRBJ2-3; TRBD1 or TRBD2 may be the D gene (6 bases each). The CDR3 runs to 14 residues. Trimming stripped 8 bases from V and 1 base from J, with 13 bases between. CDR1 and CDR2 from the germline V gene are MNHNS and SASEGT. The CDR3 DNA reads as TGTGCCAGCTGGGAGGAGGGGGGCACAGATACGCAGTATTTT. Translating it yields CASWEEGGTDTQYF.

This clonotype was detected only a few times. The chain links TRBV20-1 to TRBJ1-5; D perhaps matches TRBD1 (6 bases). CDR3 length: 14 residues. The V end was cut by 5 bases, the J end by 2 bases, with 13 bases between. Germline V gives CDR1 DFQATT, CDR2 SNEGSKA (reference sequence). The CDR3 spells CSAPTGSGNQPQHF. As DNA, the CDR3 is TGCAGTGCTCCAACAGGGTCGGGCAATCAGCCCCAGCATTTT.

This clonotype was found many times. The CDR3 DNA follows: TGTGCCAGCTCTACTCCGGGACAGGGTCATGAAAAACTGTTTTTT. This sequence encodes CASSTPGQGHEKLFF. The chain joins TRBV28 to TRBJ1-4; 9 nucleotides line up with TRBD1. Trimming took 8 bases from V and 6 from J; bases not matched to a gene: 10. The V gene's germline CDR1 is MDHEN and CDR2 SYDVKM. The CDR3 consists of 15 residues.

The V and J genes are TRBV20-1 and TRBJ1-1, with D uncertain. Germline-derived CDR1 and CDR2 are DFQATT and SNEGSKA (reference sequence). The CDR3 totals 11 residues. The ends were cut back, 1 base at V and 5 bases at J, with 5 bases in the middle. In nucleotides, the CDR3 is TGCAGTGCTAGAGTCCAAACTGAAGCTTTCTTT. It translates to CSARVQTEAFF.

The chain employs TRBV19 and TRBJ2-1, with 10 bases fitting TRBD1. CDR1 is LNHDA, CDR2 SQIVND, per germline (reference sequence). This CDR3 comprises 16 residues. Trimming cost V 5 bases and J 4 bases; bases outside gene matches: 8. CDR3 protein: CASSVPTGGAYNEQFF. CDR3 nucleotides: TGTGCCAGTAGTGTCCCGACAGGGGGCGCTTACAATGAGCAGTTCTTC.

This chain links TRBV27 with TRBJ1-3; no clear D gene. V lost 0 bases and J lost 4, with 4 bases in between. Germline-derived CDR1 and CDR2 are MNHEY and SMNVEV (reference sequence). This CDR3 spans 13 amino acids. In DNA, the CDR3 is TGTGCCAGCAGTTTATCTGGGGGAAACACCATATATTTT. This encodes CASSLSGGNTIYF.

The chain has TRBV6-1 and TRBJ1-1, with D tentatively TRBD1 (5 bases). The CDR3 runs 14 residues. The germline CDR1 and CDR2 sequences are MNHNS and SASEGT. V was pared by 8 bases and J by 5 bases, with 18 bases between. The chain's CDR3 is CASRGEGARTEAFF. DNA for the CDR3: TGTGCCAGCCGGGGAGAAGGGGCTAGAACTGAAGCTTTCTTT.

The chain combines TRBV4-1 with TRBJ1-5; perhaps TRBD1 as D (6 bases). Trimming stripped 1 base from V and 3 bases from J, with 13 bases between. This CDR3 region has 16 residues. Per the germline V gene, CDR1 is MGHRA and CDR2 is YSYEKL. CDR3 region: CASSQVPTGFNQPQHF. As DNA, the CDR3 is TGCGCCAGCAGCCAAGTCCCGACAGGTTTCAATCAGCCCCAGCATTTT.

A few counts support this clonotype. The chain is built from TRBV27 and TRBJ2-3, with TRBD1 matching 11 bases. Trimming took 3 bases from V and 4 from J; bases not matched to a gene: 6. The CDR3 has 16 amino acids. Germline-derived CDR1 and CDR2 are MNHEY and SMNVEV (reference sequence). CDR3 region: CASSFRTGGLADTQYF. The CDR3 DNA is TGTGCCAGCAGTTTCCGGACAGGGGGCCTAGCAGATACGCAGTATTTT.

This clonotype was observed a few times. The rearrangement joins TRBV4-3 to TRBJ1-2; TRBD1 matches at 7 bases. In germline, CDR1 is LGHNA, CDR2 YSLEER. V lost 0 bases to trimming and J lost 5 bases; unmatched junction nucleotides: 6. The CDR3 is 15 amino acids. CDR3 in DNA: TGCGCCAGCAGCCAAGATCAAGGCAGGGGGTATGGCTACACCTTC. Amino acids: CASSQDQGRGYGYTF.

This clonotype was observed a few times. The V call is TRBV28, the J call TRBJ2-3; a weak D match, TRBD1 (5 bases). This CDR3 has 17 residues. CDR1 and CDR2 (germline): MDHEN, SYDVKM. Trimming removed 2 bases from V and 1 base from J, with 16 bases in between. This CDR3 is CASSLTRVIQGTDTQYF. For the CDR3, the DNA is TGTGCCAGCAGTTTAACAAGGGTTATACAGGGCACAGATACGCAGTATTTT.

V gene TRBV28 combines with J gene TRBJ1-1, with 7 bases lining up with TRBD1. There are 12 residues in the CDR3. CDR1 and CDR2 (germline): MDHEN, SYDVKM. V dropped 5 bases and J dropped 13; count of bases not matched to a gene: 10. CDR3 nucleotide sequence: TGTGCCAGCAGTGACAGGGAGTTGATAGGTTTCTTT. Amino acid sequence: CASSDRELIGFF.

As to this clonotype: A much larger clone lies one base from this, so it may be a read error. The chain recombines TRBV7-2 with TRBJ2-2; D gene uncertain. This CDR3 contains 14 residues. The germline V gene has CDR1 SGHTA and CDR2 FQGNSA. The CDR3 reads CAISLVKGYGELFF. CDR3 in DNA: TGTGCCATCAGCTTAGTCAAGGGATACGGGGAGCTGTTTTTT.

The chain combines TRBV10-3 with TRBJ2-5, with D maybe TRBD2 (5 bases). V dropped 3 bases and J dropped 5 bases, with 16 bases sitting between them. Looked up from germline, CDR1 is ENHRY and CDR2 is SYGVKD. CDR3 length: 15 amino acids. CDR3 DNA sequence: TGTGCCATCAGTGAACCCCTAGGCGGCGGGGAGACCCAGTACTTC. It translates to CAISEPLGGGETQYF.

The chain joins TRBV6-6 to TRBJ1-5; a weak D match, TRBD1 (5 bases). The CDR3 is 16 residues long. Germline CDR1 MNHNY, CDR2 SVGAGI (reference sequence). V was clipped by 0 bases and J by 6 bases, with 15 bases between them. CDR3 amino acids: CASSYSQGIGSQPQHF. CDR3 nucleotide sequence: TGTGCCAGCAGTTACTCTCAGGGTATAGGCAGTCAGCCCCAGCATTTT.

The gene calls are TRBV6-2 or TRBV6-3 and TRBJ2-3, with TRBD2 matching over 8 bases. The CDR3 covers 14 residues. Germline CDR1 is MNHEY and CDR2 is SVGEGT. Germline trimming cut 7 bases from V and 4 bases from J; bases unmatched to any gene: 7. The CDR3 coding sequence is TGTGCCAGCATGAAGCGGGAGAGGGCAGATACGCAGTATTTT. Its protein is CASMKRERADTQYF.

The gene calls are TRBV4-1 and TRBJ1-3, with TRBD1 as a possible D gene (5 bases). CDR3 length: 15 amino acids. CDR1 is MGHRA, CDR2 YSYEKL, per germline. Trimming removed 0 bases at V and 0 bases at J, with 6 bases between. The CDR3 sequence: CASSQEGDSGNTIYF. CDR3 DNA: TGCGCCAGCAGCCAAGAGGGGGACTCTGGAAACACCATATATTTT.

This chain uses TRBV28 with TRBJ2-3; TRBD2 matches at 13 bases. The trim removed 4 bases at V and 3 bases at J, leaving 4 bases unmatched. Per germline, CDR1 MDHEN and CDR2 SYDVKM. This CDR3 region has 16 residues. The CDR3 DNA reads as TGTGCCAGCAGTTCAGGACTAGCGGGAGCGACAGATACGCAGTATTTT. It codes for CASSSGLAGATDTQYF.

At least ten counts were recorded for this clonotype. The chain couples TRBV7-2 to TRBJ1-2; possible D gene TRBD1, 6 bases. CDR1 and CDR2 (germline): SGHTA, FQGNSA. The CDR3 spans 14 residues. Deletions cut 0 bases from V and 8 bases from J, with 13 bases between. CDR3 residues: CASSLARQVGGYTF. The CDR3 DNA sequence: TGTGCCAGCAGCTTAGCGAGACAGGTGGGGGGCTACACCTTC.

The chain carries TRBV6-2 or TRBV6-3 and TRBJ2-7, with 12 nucleotides matching TRBD2. The CDR3 is 15 residues long. Losses at the gene ends were 4 bases for V and 5 bases for J; bases not matched to a gene: 6. CDR1 and CDR2 (germline): MNHEY, SVGEGT. The CDR3 bases are TGTGCCAGCAGTTGGAGACTAGCGGGAGCCCACGAGCAGTACTTC. It is translated as CASSWRLAGAHEQYF.

Many counts were recorded for this clonotype. The J gene is TRBJ2-5, the V gene TRBV19; 9 bases are shared with TRBD2. Germline CDR1 LNHDA, CDR2 SQIVND (reference sequence). J was trimmed by 4 bases and V by 4 bases; bases with no gene match: 16. CDR3 length: 18 residues. CDR3: CASSSLEPGAGGGETQYF. CDR3 coding DNA: TGTGCCAGTAGTAGCTTAGAACCCGGAGCGGGAGGAGGAGAGACCCAGTACTTC.

V and J are TRBV29-1 and TRBJ1-1; tentative D call: TRBD1 (5 bases). There are 14 residues in the CDR3. The germline V and J ends were trimmed by 8 bases and 0 bases, with 16 bases remaining between them. The V gene's germline CDR1 is SQVTM and CDR2 ANQGSEA. As DNA, the CDR3 is TGCAGCTTCTTGGCCCCAGGGCTGAACACTGAAGCTTTCTTT. Its protein product is CSFLAPGLNTEAFF.

The V gene is TRBV5-1, the J gene TRBJ2-3, with D hard to call. Germline V gives CDR1 SGHRS, CDR2 YFSETQ. V dropped 0 bases and J dropped 9 bases, with 8 bases sitting between them. CDR3 size: 12 residues. This chain's CDR3 is CASSLAQSTQYF. The CDR3 nucleotides are TGCGCCAGCAGCTTGGCCCAGTCCACGCAGTATTTT.

This clonotype was recorded a few times. V usage is TRBV7-9 and J usage is TRBJ2-5; 7 bases are a match to TRBD2. The CDR3 loop spans 14 amino acids. Germline values: CDR1 SEHNR, CDR2 FQNEAQ (reference sequence). The ends lost 8 bases at V and 2 bases at J; junction bases unmatched: 8. CDR3 loop: CASGAGVYQETQYF. The CDR3 DNA is TGTGCCAGCGGCGCGGGAGTGTATCAAGAGACCCAGTACTTC.

This chain joins TRBV7-3 and TRBJ2-3; a weak D match, TRBD1 (5 bases). CDR3 length equals 15 residues. Germline V gene sequence: CDR1 SGHTA, CDR2 FQGTGA. V lost 0 bases and J lost 1, with 8 bases in between. The CDR3 sequence is CASSLTTRGTDTQYF. CDR3 coding DNA: TGTGCCAGCAGCTTAACTACCAGGGGCACAGATACGCAGTATTTT. The full variable domain, completed using reference TRBV7-3 and TRBJ2-3, is GAGVSQTPSNKVTEKGKYVELRCDPISGHTALYWYRQSLGQGPEFLIYFQGTGAADDSGLPNDRFFAVRPEGSVSTLKIQRTERGDSAVYLCASSLTTRGTDTQYFGPGTRLTVL.

Many counts were recorded for this clonotype. The CDR3 region is CASSLLGQGYEQFF. CDR3 DNA: TGTGCCAGCAGCTTACTGGGACAGGGGTATGAGCAGTTCTTC. The chain carries TRBV7-2 and TRBJ2-1, with 10 bases matching TRBD1. This CDR3 has 14 residues. V trimming: 2 bases; J trimming: 8 bases; junction bases outside the gene matches: 3. In germline, CDR1 is SGHTA, CDR2 FQGNSA.

Turning to this clonotype: A much bigger clone sits one base away, suggesting this may be a read error. No conserved phenylalanine or tryptophan ends this CDR3, so it is likely a read error. The rearrangement uses TRBV12-3 or TRBV12-4 and TRBJ2-5, with TRBD2 matching 16 bases. This CDR3 spans 20 amino acids. V dropped 2 bases and J dropped 1; count of bases not matched to a gene: 10. For the CDR3, the DNA is TGTGCCAGCAGTTTAACGGGACTAGCGGGAGGGCCTTCTCCCCAAGAGACCCAGTACTCC. Its protein product is CASSLTGLAGGPSPQETQYS.